This T cell receptor (beta chain) came from a study of T-cell memory formation after mild COVID-19 (dated by TCRdb to the early 2020s). With respect to the entire study: Most TCR sequence clusters were specific to one of the two donors. T-cell clones expanding and contracting after mild COVID-19 in two donors were tracked by longitudinal TCRalpha and TCRbeta repertoire sequencing. Two young, previously healthy adult volunteers made up the cohort, one male and one female. Summary of the overall study and its limitations: Only two mild cases were covered by the study, and larger cohorts that include severe cases with pre-infection samples were considered necessary. Balanced CD4/CD8 phenotypes were observed for clones contracting from day 15 to 85, whereas a bias towards CD4+ was observed for a second wave of clones expanding from day 15 to 37. Whether the second-wave clones peaking on day 37 were SARS-CoV-2 specific was not confirmed. Some responding clones were detected in pre-infection memory, which suggested that pre-existing cross-reactive memory T cells had joined the SARS-CoV-2 response. Contracting CD4+ clones appeared mostly in the CM and EM memory subsets, whereas CD8+ clones were enriched in EMRA.

Ficoll-Paque density gradient centrifugation was used to isolate PBMCs. Taken from cysteine to phenylalanine, the CDR3 has 14 residues. Only the CDR3 DNA is retained, 42 bases long and in frame from the first base. CDR1 and CDR2 are drawn from the germline V gene: MGHRA, YSYEKL. V and J are trimmed by 4 bases and 6 bases, and the gene matches miss 6 bases of the junction. Comment on this clonotype: Its antigen target is currently unknown. No base quality information exists; no much larger clone differs at one position.

The sequencer listed for this sample is Illumina NovaSeq 6000. cDNA libraries for TCRalpha and TCRbeta were prepared by 5'RACE using constant-segment primers, with sample barcodes and unique molecular identifiers added. RNA was extracted from every sample with Trizol reagent. The libraries were amplified in two PCR steps, and the second step added a second sample barcode and Illumina TruSeq adapters. Sequencing of the libraries was done on an Illumina NovaSeq, producing 2 x 150 bp paired-end reads. From the authors' description of their analysis: Demultiplexing of reads and collapsing into UMI-guided consensus sequences were performed with migec v1.2.7. Using mixcr v2.1.11, UMI consensuses were aligned to TRA and TRB V and J templates and then assembled into clonotypes. A clonotype was counted as expanded or contracted only if both edgeR and NoisET called the change significant, with noise models trained on biological replicates. For edgeR calls, a false discovery rate-adjusted p below 0.01 and a log2 fold-change threshold of 1 were applied. As an exploratory analysis of dynamics, PCA with hierarchical clustering was applied to max-normalized trajectories of the 1000 most abundant clonotypes. Separately sequenced CD4+ and CD8+ repertoires were used to assign a CD4 or CD8 phenotype to each responding clone. Using fastp trimming at Q25 and MiXCR clonotype assembly, TCRdb reanalyzed the public sequencing data and kept in-frame beta chains. Entries are consolidated by CDR3 protein sequence, retaining the most common genes and DNA. These V and J calls are TCRdb output, not the study's own analysis. The sample yields roughly 100,000 distinct CDR3 sequences; 17% were counted once. The leading ten clones occupy approximately 28% of the sample.

This clonotype originated in an adult woman who had mild COVID-19 (a few samples of this study predate the infection). The sample titles of this study are shuffled in the database, so cell type and time point are left out; the donor was told from shared clones. The rearranged chain carries TRBV4-1 and TRBJ1-1, with 9 middle bases fitting TRBD1. Material for sequencing was PBMCs or a T cell subset sorted from them (not recorded which). The CDR3 has the sequence CASSLGQGLAEAFF. The DNA reads TGCGCCAGCAGCCTCGGACAGGGGTTGGCTGAAGCTTTCTTT.